Below are 26 T cell receptor beta chains sequenced from a single sample in a study of blood T cell repertoires in COVID-19. This table comes from immunoSEQ multiplex PCR, and its TCRdb copy is limited to in-frame clones, with some not included. Of 310,000 or so clones in the sample, around 87% are singletons; the top ten hold 1%. Input material: peripheral blood. The receptors stem from a man over 45 with active or convalescent COVID-19.

This rearrangement joins TRBV28 to TRBJ1-2, with a tentative D call TRBD1 (5 bases). Germline V gene sequence: CDR1 MDHEN, CDR2 SYDVKM. V was cut by 7 bases and J by 5 bases, with 17 bases left in between. There are 14 residues in the CDR3. The CDR3 loop reads CASTSQGVGYGYTF. CDR3 in DNA: TGTGCCAGCACCTCTCAGGGCGTGGGGTATGGCTACACCTTC.

On this clone: The sample holds other DNA sequences that translate to the same CDR3. The gene calls are TRBV9 and TRBJ2-7; D unresolved. Germline-derived CDR1 and CDR2 are SGDLS and YYNGEE. The V end lost 4 bases, the J end lost 0 bases, and 8 bases lay between the germline ends. The CDR3 runs to 13 residues. The CDR3 is CASSPRSSYEQYF. The CDR3 DNA reads TGTGCCAGCAGCCCTAGAAGCTCCTACGAGCAGTACTTC.

The rearrangement uses TRBV19 and TRBJ2-7, with 9 bases lining up with TRBD1. CDR3 size: 15 residues. V lost 6 bases to trimming and J lost 6 bases; unmatched junction nucleotides: 12. Per the germline V gene, CDR1 is LNHDA and CDR2 is SQIVND (reference sequence). The CDR3 reads CASSVTGGPISEQYF. Here the CDR3 DNA reads TGTGCCAGTAGCGTTACAGGGGGCCCCATTAGCGAGCAGTACTTC.

A single count supports this clone. The rearrangement uses TRBV5-6 and TRBJ1-2; 7 bases are shared with TRBD1. Germline-derived CDR1 and CDR2 are SGHDT and YYEEEE. Trimming cost V 2 bases and J 6 bases; bases outside gene matches: 1. The CDR3 spans 12 residues. The CDR3 reads CASSFGTDGYTF. The CDR3, as DNA: TGTGCCAGCAGCTTCGGGACAGATGGCTACACCTTC.

The chain recombines TRBV6-5 with TRBJ1-1; tentative D call: TRBD1 (5 bases). Germline values: CDR1 MNHEY, CDR2 SVGAGI. The CDR3 covers 15 residues. V shed 1 base and J shed 4 bases, with 13 bases lying between them. The CDR3 region has the DNA TGTGCCAGCAGTTACTTCGGGGGGTCCATCACTGAAGCTTTCTTT. This translates into CASSYFGGSITEAFF.

The V gene is TRBV2, the J gene TRBJ2-7; 9 nucleotides line up with TRBD2. The CDR3 is made up of 15 amino acids. V trimming: 3 bases; J trimming: 2 bases; junction bases outside the gene matches: 5. Germline CDR1 and CDR2: SNHLY and FYNNEI. The CDR3 loop is CASSDSAGGPYEQYF. The CDR3 DNA sequence: TGTGCCAGCAGTGATTCGGCGGGAGGGCCCTACGAGCAGTACTTC. Based on the CDR3 plus reference TRBV2 and TRBJ2-7, the full variable domain is EPEVTQTPSHQVTQMGQEVILRCVPISNHLYFYWYRQILGQKVEFLVSFYNNEISEKSEIFDDQFSVERPDGSNFTLKIRSTKLEDSAMYFCASSDSAGGPYEQYFGPGTRLTVT.

The rearrangement uses TRBV18 and TRBJ1-5, with a possible D match to TRBD1 (6 bases). There are 14 residues in the CDR3. Trimming pared 3 bases from V and 4 bases from J, leaving 10 bases between. CDR1 KGHSH and CDR2 LQKENI come from the germline V gene. The CDR3 is CASSPETGNQPQHF. The CDR3 nucleotides are TGTGCCAGCTCACCTGAGACAGGTAATCAGCCCCAGCATTTT.

Here the CDR3 reads CASSPRQGAGEQYF. CDR3 DNA: TGTGCCAGCAGCCCAAGACAGGGGGCGGGCGAGCAGTACTTC. The rearrangement joins TRBV5-4 to TRBJ2-7; 10 nucleotides line up with TRBD1. V lost 4 bases to trimming and J lost 6 bases; unmatched junction nucleotides: 7. The germline V gene encodes CDR1 SGHNT and CDR2 YYREEE (reference sequence). This CDR3 is 14 amino acids long.

This rearrangement joins TRBV6-5 to TRBJ1-1; D might be TRBD1 (6 bases). V lost 2 bases, J lost 7 bases, and 14 bases lay in between. This CDR3 is 14 amino acids long. The germline gives CDR1 MNHEY, CDR2 SVGAGI. The CDR3 is CASSYGGDTLEAFF. CDR3 nucleotides: TGTGCCAGCAGTTACGGGGGGGACACCCTTGAAGCTTTCTTT.

This chain links TRBV2 with TRBJ1-5; no definite D call. The CDR3 loop spans 14 amino acids. V was clipped by 7 bases and J by 2 bases, with 12 bases between them. CDR1 is SNHLY, CDR2 FYNNEI, per germline. CDR3 DNA: TGTGCCAGCACCCCAGACGGAGGCAATCAGCCCCAGCATTTT. It codes for CASTPDGGNQPQHF.

J is TRBJ1-4 and V is TRBV10-3; possible D gene TRBD1, 5 bases. In germline, CDR1 is ENHRY, CDR2 SYGVKD. The CDR3 has 15 amino acids. Trimming left V 3 bases short and J 4 bases short, with 12 bases between. The CDR3 DNA reads TGTGCCATCAGTGATGGGGCGAATGGTAATGAAAAACTGTTTTTT. Its protein is CAISDGANGNEKLFF.

This clone was recorded once. The chain is built from TRBV30 and TRBJ2-1, with 7 bases aligning to TRBD2. With 6 bases clipped from V and 5 bases from J, the junction kept 10 bases outside the gene matches. The CDR3 totals 14 residues. The germline V gene has CDR1 GTSNPN and CDR2 SVGIG (reference sequence). The CDR3: CACTTSDLDNEQFF. The CDR3 DNA reads as TGTGCCTGTACCACTAGCGACCTAGACAATGAGCAGTTCTTC.

This clone was recorded once. This chain joins TRBV7-9 and TRBJ2-5; 7 bases are a match to TRBD1. CDR1 and CDR2 from the germline V gene are SEHNR and FQNEAQ (reference sequence). The CDR3 has 14 amino acids. Trimming cost V 5 bases and J 3 bases; bases outside gene matches: 6. DNA of the CDR3: TGTGCCAGCAGCCCTAGGACAGGAGAAGAGACCCAGTACTTC. Its protein product is CASSPRTGEETQYF. The full variable domain, rest sourced from reference TRBV7-9 and TRBJ2-5, is DTGVSQNPRHKITKRGQNVTFRCDPISEHNRLYWYRQTLGQGPEFLTYFQNEAQLEKSRLLSDRFSAERPKGSFSTLEIQRTEQGDSAMYLCASSPRTGEETQYFGPGTRLLVL.

This rearrangement joins TRBV9 to TRBJ2-1; 7 bases map to TRBD2. The germline CDR1 and CDR2 sequences are SGDLS and YYNGEE. This CDR3 contains 14 residues. The J segment lost 5 bases and the V segment lost 1 base, leaving 3 bases of the junction unmatched. CDR3: CASSVRLADNEQFF. Written as DNA, the CDR3 is TGTGCCAGCAGCGTAAGGCTAGCGGACAATGAGCAGTTCTTC.

V gene TRBV30 combines with J gene TRBJ2-1; tentative D call: TRBD2 (6 bases). CDR3 length: 16 residues. Trimming took 3 bases from V and 0 from J, leaving 15 bases between them. CDR1 is GTSNPN, CDR2 SVGIG, per germline (reference sequence). In DNA form, the CDR3 reads TGTGCCTGGAGCCCATCGGGAGCTAGCTCCTACAATGAGCAGTTCTTC. This sequence encodes CAWSPSGASSYNEQFF.

The chain combines TRBV4-3 with TRBJ2-7; TRBD1 might be the D (6 bases). The ends were cut back, 0 bases at V and 2 bases at J, with 17 bases in the middle. Germline assignment: CDR1 LGHNA and CDR2 YSLEER. The CDR3 runs to 17 residues. CDR3 protein: CASSQDIPGTITYEQYF. The CDR3 nucleotides are TGCGCCAGCAGCCAAGATATCCCCGGGACAATTACCTACGAGCAGTACTTC.

The rearrangement uses TRBV10-2 and TRBJ2-5; no reliable D call. Germline-derived CDR1 and CDR2 are WSHSY and SAAADI. The CDR3 is 14 residues long. Deletions cut 0 bases from V and 0 bases from J, with 5 bases between. The CDR3 loop reads CASSESPYQETQYF. The CDR3 DNA reads as TGCGCCAGCAGTGAGTCCCCCTACCAAGAGACCCAGTACTTC.

This chain uses TRBV7-3 with TRBJ2-5; 7 bases match TRBD1. After removal of 2 bases from V and 1 base from J, the junction contained 10 bases not matched to a gene. From germline, CDR1 is SGHTA and CDR2 FQGTGA. The CDR3 consists of 17 residues. The CDR3 nucleotides read TGTGCCAGCAGCTTAGGTGTGACAGGGAGCCCCCAAGAGACCCAGTACTTC. Encoded protein: CASSLGVTGSPQETQYF.

The chain joins TRBV19 to TRBJ2-1; TRBD1 matches at 9 bases. Germline V gene data show CDR1 as LNHDA and CDR2 as SQIVND (reference sequence). The V segment lost 1 base and the J segment 2 bases; nucleotides outside the gene matches: 3. The CDR3 totals 16 residues. CDR3 loop: CASSIGRTGAYNEQFF. The DNA of the CDR3 is TGTGCCAGTAGTATAGGGCGGACAGGGGCCTACAATGAGCAGTTCTTC.

The chain has TRBV4-2 and TRBJ1-6; tentative D call: TRBD1 (5 bases). Germline CDR1 and CDR2: LGHNA and YNFKEQ. V lost 6 bases and J lost 9, with 24 bases in between. The CDR3 runs to 17 residues. The CDR3 reads CASSHSGRRAFGSPLHF. The CDR3, as DNA: TGTGCCAGCAGTCACTCCGGCCGCAGGGCCTTCGGTTCACCCCTCCACTTT.

The rearrangement joins TRBV5-1 to TRBJ2-2; 7 bases agree with TRBD2. The CDR3 covers 13 residues. CDR1 SGHRS and CDR2 YFSETQ come from the germline V gene. V dropped 7 bases and J dropped 3; count of bases not matched to a gene: 3. CDR3 sequence (DNA): TGCGCCAGCGAGCGGGGCGACACCGGGGAGCTGTTTTTT. Its protein is CASERGDTGELFF.

This rearrangement joins TRBV28 to TRBJ1-6; D is uncertain. The germline CDR1 and CDR2 sequences are MDHEN and SYDVKM. Between the trimmed V and J ends, which lost 9 bases and 13 bases, there was a span of 16 bases. The CDR3 consists of 12 residues. The DNA for the CDR3 is TGTGCCAGTATTACAACGGGTATCCCCCTCCACTTT. Translated: CASITTGIPLHF.

The chain combines TRBV18 with TRBJ1-3; D call uncertain. V was clipped by 3 bases and J by 1 base, with 10 bases between them. CDR3 length: 15 residues. Germline-derived CDR1 and CDR2 are KGHSH and LQKENI. CDR3 region: CASSPLEGSGNTIYF. The CDR3 coding sequence is TGTGCCAGCTCACCTTTAGAGGGTTCTGGAAACACCATATATTTT. The full variable domain, with the rest looked up from reference TRBV18 and TRBJ1-3, is NAGVMQNPRHLVRRRGQEARLRCSPMKGHSHVYWYRQLPEEGLKFMVYLQKENIIDESGMPKERFSAEFPKEGPSILRIQQVVRGDSAAYFCASSPLEGSGNTIYFGEGSWLTVV.

V usage is TRBV30 and J usage is TRBJ1-6; 8 nucleotides line up with TRBD1. The V segment lost 4 bases and the J segment 8 bases; nucleotides outside the gene matches: 4. In germline, CDR1 is GTSNPN, CDR2 SVGIG (reference sequence). CDR3 length: 13 residues. The CDR3 DNA reads as TGTGCCTGGACCCGGACAGGGTATTCACCCCTCCACTTT. Translation gives CAWTRTGYSPLHF. The variable domain in full, completed from reference TRBV30 and TRBJ1-6, reads SQTIHQWPATLVQPVGSPLSLECTVEGTSNPNLYWYRQAAGRGLQLLFYSVGIGQISSEVPQNLSASRPQDRQFILSSKKLLLSDSGFYLCAWTRTGYSPLHFGNGTRLTVT.

This sequence joins TRBV5-4 and TRBJ2-1; 9 bases fit TRBD2. Germline assignment: CDR1 SGHNT and CDR2 YYREEE (reference sequence). The CDR3 runs 17 residues. The V gene end was trimmed by 5 bases and the J gene end by 10 bases; junction bases not matched to a gene: 19. For the CDR3, the DNA is TGTGCCAGCAGGTTTGCGGGAGGGAAAGGCCCCTACAGGGAGCAGTTCTTC. Amino acid sequence: CASRFAGGKGPYREQFF.

V gene TRBV6-2 or TRBV6-3 combines with J gene TRBJ2-2; TRBD1 matches 9 bases. Per the germline V gene, CDR1 is MNHEY and CDR2 is SVGEGT. CDR3 size: 14 residues. Trimming at V came to 6 bases and at J to 6 bases, leaving 5 bases not matched to a gene. Written as DNA, the CDR3 is TGTGCCAGCAGCCACCGACAGGGGGCCGGGGAGCTGTTTTTT. It codes for CASSHRQGAGELFF.